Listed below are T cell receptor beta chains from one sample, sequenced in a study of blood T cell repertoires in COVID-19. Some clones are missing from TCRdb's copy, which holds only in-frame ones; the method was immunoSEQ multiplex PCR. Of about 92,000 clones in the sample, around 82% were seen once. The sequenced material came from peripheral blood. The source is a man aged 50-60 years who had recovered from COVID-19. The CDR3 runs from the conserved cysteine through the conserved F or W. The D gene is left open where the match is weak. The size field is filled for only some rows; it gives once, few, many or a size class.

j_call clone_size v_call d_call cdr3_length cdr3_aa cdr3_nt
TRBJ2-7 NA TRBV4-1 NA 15 CASSQDPQGHYEQYF TGCGCCAGCAGCCAAGATCCCCAGGGCCACTACGAGCAGTACTTC
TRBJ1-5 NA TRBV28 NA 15 CASSLTGNSNQPQHF TGTGCCAGCAGTTTGACAGGCAATAGCAATCAGCCCCAGCATTTT
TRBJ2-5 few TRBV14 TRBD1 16 CASSLWTGPGSETQYF TGTGCCAGCAGCCTGTGGACAGGGCCGGGTTCAGAGACCCAGTACTTC
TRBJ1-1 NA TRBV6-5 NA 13 CASRVVLNTEAFF TGTGCCAGCAGGGTAGTACTGAACACTGAAGCTTTCTTT
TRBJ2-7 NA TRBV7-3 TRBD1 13 CASSSGTGGEQYF TGTGCCAGCAGCTCCGGGACAGGCGGCGAGCAGTACTTC
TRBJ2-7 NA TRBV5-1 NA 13 CASSLASEYEQYF TGCGCCAGCAGCTTGGCTAGCGAGTACGAGCAGTACTTC
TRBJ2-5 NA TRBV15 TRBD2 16 CATSRGRGGQKETQYF TGTGCCACCAGCAGAGGACGCGGGGGGCAGAAAGAGACCCAGTACTTC
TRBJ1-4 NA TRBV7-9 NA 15 CASSPLRSRGEKLFF TGTGCCAGCAGCCCCTTAAGGTCCAGAGGGGAAAAACTGTTTTTT
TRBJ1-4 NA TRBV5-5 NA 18 CASSFRSRTGTANEKLFF TGTGCCAGCAGCTTCAGAAGTAGAACAGGGACGGCTAATGAAAAACTGTTTTTT
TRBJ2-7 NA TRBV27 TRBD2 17 CASSSRPPAGGAYEQYF TGTGCCAGCAGTTCCCGGCCCCCGGCGGGAGGGGCCTACGAGCAGTACTTC
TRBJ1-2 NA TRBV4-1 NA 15 CASSSNPTSPYGYTF TGCGCCAGCAGCTCTAATCCTACCTCCCCCTATGGCTACACCTTC
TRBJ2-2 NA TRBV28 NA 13 CASSLTNPGELFF TGTGCCAGCAGTCTAACGAATCCCGGGGAGCTGTTTTTT
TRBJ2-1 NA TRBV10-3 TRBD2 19 CAISESGTSGRASYNEQFF TGTGCCATCAGTGAGTCGGGGACTAGCGGGAGGGCCTCCTACAATGAGCAGTTCTTC
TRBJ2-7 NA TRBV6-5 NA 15 CASSYISGGAYEQYF TGTGCCAGCAGTTATATCTCAGGAGGGGCTTACGAGCAGTACTTC
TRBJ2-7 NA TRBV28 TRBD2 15 CASTSPGAGAGEQYF TGTGCCAGCACCTCGCCAGGAGCGGGAGCAGGGGAGCAGTACTTC
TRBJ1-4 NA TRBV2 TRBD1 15 CASSEGQATNEKLFF TGTGCCAGCAGTGAGGGACAGGCAACTAATGAAAAACTGTTTTTT
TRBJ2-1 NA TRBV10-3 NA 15 CAITTRQAPYNEQFF TGTGCCATCACCACCAGACAGGCTCCCTACAATGAGCAGTTCTTC
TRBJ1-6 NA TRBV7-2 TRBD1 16 CASTLIWTGENSPLHF TGTGCCAGCACCCTCATATGGACAGGGGAAAATTCACCCCTCCACTTT
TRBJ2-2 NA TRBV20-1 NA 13 CSASAQADRELFF TGCAGTGCTAGTGCGCAGGCTGACCGGGAGCTGTTTTTT
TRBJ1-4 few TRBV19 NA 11 CASSVNEKLFF TGTGCCAGTAGTGTAAATGAAAAACTGTTTTTT
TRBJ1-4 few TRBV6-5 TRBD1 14 CASKRDRVHEKLFF TGTGCCAGCAAACGGGACAGGGTTCATGAAAAACTGTTTTTT
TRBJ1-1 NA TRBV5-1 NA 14 CASSLALMNTEAFF TGCGCCAGCAGCTTGGCTCTAATGAACACTGAAGCTTTCTTT
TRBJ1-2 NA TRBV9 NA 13 CASSPSAGVGYTF TGTGCCAGCAGTCCTTCGGCCGGGGTTGGCTACACCTTC
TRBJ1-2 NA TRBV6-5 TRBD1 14 CASSYSTQGPGYTF TGTGCCAGCAGTTACTCAACACAGGGGCCAGGCTACACCTTC
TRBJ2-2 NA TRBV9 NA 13 CASSGHGDGELFF TGTGCCAGCAGCGGTCACGGAGACGGGGAGCTGTTTTTT
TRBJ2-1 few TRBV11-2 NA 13 CASSLGGGNEQFF TGTGCCAGCAGCTTAGGAGGGGGCAATGAGCAGTTCTTC